The sequence of this T cell receptor (beta chain) was determined in a study of CD8 T cells in ankylosing spondylitis. Overall study findings and caveats: Ankylosing spondylitis blood appeared to carry a characteristic TCR beta motif of several highly homologous variants. CD8+ cells made up the disease-linked clones, which were relatively rare in peripheral blood. Reactive arthritis synovial fluid and blood were previously reported to contain some motif variants. Disease-linked clones reportedly showed significant enrichment in matched ankylosing spondylitis synovial fluid.

Quantitative 5'-RACE with molecular barcodes produced the TCR beta libraries. TCRdb analysed the 5' RACE reads with MiXCR anew, one entry per CDR3 protein. This sample has hundreds of thousands of distinct CDR3 sequences, with about 10% found just once. This clonotype was counted only a few times. Its specificity is not known. Sample: blood, either unsorted or a sorted T cell fraction (not recorded which). The clonotype was recovered from a male donor with ankylosing spondylitis.

The CDR3 loop is CASSPRLAGNTDTQYF. CDR3 in DNA: TGTGCCAGCTCACCAAGACTAGCGGGGAACACAGATACGCAGTATTTT. The chain has TRBV18 and TRBJ2-3; 11 bases are shared with TRBD2. Germline CDR1 and CDR2: KGHSH and LQKENI. This CDR3 comprises 16 residues. V was pared by 2 bases and J by 2 bases, with 3 bases of the junction left unmatched. The entire variable domain, with the rest obtained from reference TRBV18 and TRBJ2-3, is as follows: NAGVMQNPRHLVRRRGQEARLRCSPMKGHSHVYWYRQLPEEGLKFMVYLQKENIIDESGMPKERFSAEFPKEGPSILRIQQVVRGDSAAYFCASSPRLAGNTDTQYFGPGTRLTVL.